The sequence of this T cell receptor (beta chain) was determined in a study of T-cell reconstitution after alpha-beta-depleted transplantation in children. The V and J ends lost 8 bases and 6 bases respectively, with 23 bases between them. CDR3 length: 15 amino acids. Germline V gene lookup returns CDR1 MNHNS and CDR2 SASEGT. A library of TCRbeta sequences, prepared with unique molecular identifiers, was generated. TCRdb re-derived calls from the PCR reads in MiXCR, one entry per CDR3 protein. The data show about 400,000 distinct CDR3 sequences, about 17% seen once. The receptor was isolated from a boy less than two years old who had a stem cell transplant for Wiskott-Aldrich syndrome, so the T cells may come from the graft donor. The sequenced sample was PBMCs, mostly from graft donor cells, obtained 360 days after TCRalphabeta/CD19-depleted stem cell transplant. The chain is built from TRBV6-1 and TRBJ2-7; weak D call: TRBD1 (5 bases). CDR3 bases: TGTGCCAGCGGGCGCAGGGTCCCCCGTTTCGGCGAGCAGTACTTC. It encodes CASGRRVPRFGEQYF.